One sample yielded the 20 T cell receptor beta chains listed below, sequenced in a study of T cell responses to AZD1222 COVID-19 vaccine. This table comes from immunoSEQ multiplex PCR, and its TCRdb copy is limited to in-frame clones, with some not included. The sample shows roughly 200,000 clones, more than 85% of them seen only once. The source was peripheral blood, collected 28 days after the second AZD1222 dose. The receptors derive from an adult who received the AZD1222 COVID-19 vaccine.

This clone was detected once. This chain uses TRBV9 with TRBJ2-2, with 11 nucleotides matching TRBD2. The J segment lost 3 bases and the V segment lost 3 bases, leaving 10 bases of the junction unmatched. This CDR3 region has 18 residues. Per the germline V gene, CDR1 is SGDLS and CDR2 is YYNGEE. The CDR3 DNA follows: TGTGCCAGCAGCGCCCGACTAGCGGGGACCCTCCACACCGGGGAGCTGTTTTTT. Residues: CASSARLAGTLHTGELFF.

A remark on this clone: Other DNA variants within this sample encode the same CDR3. The chain carries TRBV7-2 and TRBJ1-1; 7 bases are shared with TRBD1. The germline V gene has CDR1 SGHTA and CDR2 FQGNSA. This CDR3 region has 14 residues. J was trimmed by 2 bases and V by 3 bases; bases with no gene match: 3. The CDR3 loop reads CASSLGQLNTEAFF. DNA of the CDR3: TGTGCCAGCAGCTTGGGACAGTTAAACACTGAAGCTTTCTTT.

The chain recombines TRBV6-5 with TRBJ1-3; tentative D call: TRBD1 (5 bases). Trimming took 2 bases from V and 1 from J, leaving 9 bases between them. CDR3 length: 15 residues. The germline V gene encodes CDR1 MNHEY and CDR2 SVGAGI. CDR3 sequence reads: CASSYAGTSGNTIYF. As DNA, the CDR3 is TGTGCCAGCAGTTACGCAGGGACGTCTGGAAACACCATATATTTT.

The chain uses TRBV20-1 and TRBJ2-7, with D possibly TRBD1 on 6 matching bases. This CDR3 has 15 amino acids. Germline V lookup: CDR1 DFQATT, CDR2 SNEGSKA (reference sequence). The germline V and J ends were trimmed by 3 bases and 0 bases, with 15 bases remaining between them. The CDR3 DNA sequence: TGCAGTGCTAGTAGGACAGCTACCAACTCCTACGAGCAGTACTTC. Translated, it gives CSASRTATNSYEQYF.

V is TRBV4-2 and J is TRBJ2-3, with D possibly TRBD2 on 6 matching bases. The CDR3 is made up of 18 amino acids. Germline V gene sequence: CDR1 LGHNA, CDR2 YNFKEQ. Between the trimmed V and J ends, which lost 0 bases and 0 bases, there was a span of 16 bases. The CDR3 DNA is TGTGCCAGCAGCCAAGATTCCAAGCGGGCCCATAGCACAGATACGCAGTATTTT. Protein product: CASSQDSKRAHSTDTQYF.

The chain is built from TRBV3-1 (or the pseudogene TRBV3-2) and TRBJ1-6; TRBD1 matches 11 bases. The CDR3 loop spans 14 amino acids. Germline V gives CDR1 LGHDT, CDR2 YNNKEL (reference sequence). The junction had 3 bases not matched to a gene; V was cut back by 7 bases and J by 7 bases. The CDR3 bases are TGTGCCAGCAAGGACAGGGGGCAGAATTCACCCCTCCACTTT. Its protein product is CASKDRGQNSPLHF.

The rearrangement uses TRBV19 and TRBJ2-3; D possibly corresponds to TRBD2 (5 bases). Trimming removed 10 bases from V and 6 bases from J, with 17 bases in between. The CDR3 contains 13 residues. Germline assignment: CDR1 LNHDA and CDR2 SQIVND (reference sequence). The CDR3: CATKLRASDTQYF. In DNA form, the CDR3 reads TGTGCCACCAAGTTGAGGGCGTCTGATACGCAGTATTTT. Filled out from reference TRBV19 and TRBJ2-3, the complete variable domain reads DGGITQSPKYLFRKEGQNVTLSCEQNLNHDAMYWYRQDPGQGLRLIYYSQIVNDFQKGDIAEGYSVSREKKESFPLTVTSAQKNPTAFYLCATKLRASDTQYFGPGTRLTVL.

This chain links TRBV4-2 with TRBJ1-4; the D is unclear. Per germline, CDR1 LGHNA and CDR2 YNFKEQ. V lost 0 bases to trimming and J lost 8 bases, with 7 bases between them. The CDR3 spans 13 residues. As DNA, the CDR3 is TGTGCCAGCAGCCAAGATTGGTGGGAAAAACTGTTTTTT. Translation: CASSQDWWEKLFF.

The chain recombines TRBV6-6 with TRBJ2-7; a weak D match, TRBD1 (5 bases). V lost 6 bases and J lost 4, with 16 bases in between. The germline V gene has CDR1 MNHNY and CDR2 SVGAGI (reference sequence). This CDR3 region has 14 residues. CDR3 in DNA: TGTGCCAGCAGCCGCCCGACAGTAACTTACGAGCAGTACTTC. Amino acids: CASSRPTVTYEQYF.

V usage is TRBV18 and J usage is TRBJ2-7, with unresolved D. V dropped 6 bases and J dropped 2 bases, with 17 bases sitting between them. Germline V lookup: CDR1 KGHSH, CDR2 LQKENI. This CDR3 has 15 amino acids. The CDR3, as DNA: TGTGCCAGCTCCGACGGAATTTCGGGCGCCTACGAGCAGTACTTC. Its protein is CASSDGISGAYEQYF.

The gene calls are TRBV6-5 and TRBJ2-2; no reliable D call. V was cut by 5 bases and J by 0 bases, with 10 bases left in between. CDR1 and CDR2 (germline): MNHEY, SVGAGI. The CDR3 spans 15 residues. For the CDR3, the DNA is TGTGCCAGCAGTATCCTTCTCCCGAACACCGGGGAGCTGTTTTTT. Translating it yields CASSILLPNTGELFF.

The chain employs TRBV7-6 and TRBJ2-1; D call uncertain. CDR1 and CDR2 from the germline V gene are SGHVS and FNYEAQ. V dropped 6 bases and J dropped 1 base, with 7 bases sitting between them. CDR3 length: 13 residues. The CDR3 loop reads CASSSQSYNEQFF. DNA of the CDR3: TGTGCCAGCAGTTCACAGTCCTACAATGAGCAGTTCTTC. The variable domain in full, completed from reference TRBV7-6 and TRBJ2-1, reads GAGVSQSPRYKVTKRGQDVALRCDPISGHVSLYWYRQALGQGPEFLTYFNYEAQQDKSGLPNDRFSAERPEGSISTLTIQRTEQRDSAMYRCASSSQSYNEQFFGPGTRLTVL.

The V gene is TRBV14, the J gene TRBJ1-1; D is unresolved. Germline V gene lookup returns CDR1 SGHDN and CDR2 FVKESK. Trimming took off 0 bases at V and 1 base at J, with 18 bases between the two ends. CDR3 length: 18 amino acids. CDR3 region: CASSQELRTLPRNTEAFF. The CDR3 DNA reads TGTGCCAGCAGCCAAGAGTTAAGGACTCTACCCAGGAACACTGAAGCTTTCTTT.

The chain recombines TRBV27 with TRBJ2-5; D might be TRBD1 (7 bases). With 1 base removed from V and 5 bases from J, the gap between germline ends came to 17 bases. The germline CDR1 and CDR2 sequences are MNHEY and SMNVEV (reference sequence). There are 16 residues in the CDR3. The CDR3 DNA reads TGTGCCAGCAGTTTATTAGGCGGCAGGGGGAGGGAGACCCAGTACTTC. As protein: CASSLLGGRGRETQYF.

The chain joins TRBV30 to TRBJ1-1; D not certain. Trimming removed 2 bases from V and 0 bases from J, with 13 bases in between. Germline lookup yields CDR1 GTSNPN and CDR2 SVGIG (reference sequence). The CDR3 consists of 15 residues. The chain's CDR3 is CAWSKEARMNTEAFF. The CDR3, as DNA: TGTGCCTGGAGTAAGGAGGCGCGGATGAACACTGAAGCTTTCTTT.

The genes are TRBV9 and TRBJ1-4; tentatively, D is TRBD1 (5 bases). The CDR3 runs 14 residues. Trimming stripped 4 bases from V and 8 bases from J, with 15 bases between. Germline V gives CDR1 SGDLS, CDR2 YYNGEE. CDR3 amino acids: CASSSGPLEEKLFF. The CDR3 region has the DNA TGTGCCAGCAGCTCGGGGCCGTTAGAGGAAAAACTGTTTTTT.

CDR3 residues: CASSSPLANEQFF. CDR3 DNA: TGTGCCAGCAGCTCGCCACTTGCCAATGAGCAGTTCTTC. This chain joins TRBV5-5 and TRBJ2-1; no firm D call. Trimming stripped 3 bases from V and 6 bases from J, with 10 bases between. Germline lookup yields CDR1 SGHKS and CDR2 YYEKEE (reference sequence). The CDR3 has 13 amino acids.

In its sample, this clone was seen once. The gene calls are TRBV6-6 and TRBJ2-1; 8 bases fit TRBD2. V trimming: 1 base; J trimming: 8 bases; junction bases outside the gene matches: 4. Germline V gene data show CDR1 as MNHNY and CDR2 as SVGAGI (reference sequence). The CDR3 is 14 amino acids. The CDR3 nucleotides are TGTGCCAGCAGTTACTTACGGGAGGGGTATGAGCAGTTCTTC. Residues: CASSYLREGYEQFF.

The chain links TRBV2 to TRBJ2-7; D remains ambiguous. The germline V gene encodes CDR1 SNHLY and CDR2 FYNNEI. Trimming removed 0 bases from V and 3 bases from J, with 12 bases in between. The CDR3 is made up of 15 amino acids. The CDR3: CASSEAPLQSYEQYF. For the CDR3, the DNA is TGTGCCAGCAGTGAAGCCCCACTGCAGAGCTACGAGCAGTACTTC.

V gene TRBV9 combines with J gene TRBJ2-7; the D is unclear. CDR1 and CDR2 from the germline V gene are SGDLS and YYNGEE. Deletions cut 0 bases from V and 3 bases from J, with 10 bases between. This CDR3 has 14 residues. CDR3 sequence: CASSVDDTLYEQYF. CDR3 in DNA: TGTGCCAGCAGCGTAGACGACACCCTCTACGAGCAGTACTTC.